This is a list of T cell receptor beta chains from one sample in a study of Ad26.COV2.S vaccination and SARS-CoV-2 variants. Produced via immunoSEQ multiplex PCR; TCRdb's table is partial and in-frame only. Of around 450,000 clones in the sample, about 92% were seen once. Source: peripheral blood, taken in a trial of Ad26.COV2.S vaccine versus placebo. The receptors stem from a person aged 18-65 years who received the Ad26.COV2.S COVID-19 vaccine or a placebo. Each CDR3 is given with its conserved first and last residue. The order of the fields is clone size, D gene, J gene, V gene, CDR3 DNA, CDR3 protein. A D gene is named only where the DNA matches it firmly. Not every row has a clone size; where given, it reads once, few, many or a size class.

-,TRBD2,TRBJ2-5,TRBV27,TGTGCCAGCAGTCAGCGACTAGCGGGAGACCGGAGGCAAGAGACCCAGTACTTC,CASSQRLAGDRRQETQYF
-,-,TRBJ2-2,TRBV9,TGTGCCAGCAGCGTCCGCATAGCGGAGGACACCGGGGAGCTGTTTTTT,CASSVRIAEDTGELFF
-,TRBD2,TRBJ2-3,TRBV11-2,TGTGCCAGCAGCTCCCCCGAGGGTAGCGGGAGGGCGATAGATACGCAGTATTTT,CASSSPEGSGRAIDTQYF
-,TRBD2,TRBJ2-1,TRBV10-3,TGTGCCATCAGTAACCTGACTAGCGGGATAGCAGAGTTCTTC,CAISNLTSGIAEFF
-,TRBD1,TRBJ1-4,TRBV11-2,TGTGCCAGCAGCACACACAGGGGTAGAGATGAAAAACTGTTTTTT,CASSTHRGRDEKLFF
-,TRBD2,TRBJ2-3,TRBV10-3,TGTGCCATCTCACTAGCGGGAGGTCCCACAGATACGCAGTATTTT,CAISLAGGPTDTQYF
-,TRBD1,TRBJ2-5,TRBV7-6,TGTGCCAGCAGCTTGACAGGGGCCTTGGAAGAGACCCAGTACTTC,CASSLTGALEETQYF
-,TRBD2,TRBJ2-5,TRBV7-9,TGTGCCAGCAGCTTAGGGGGGACTACTAAAGAGACCCAGTACTTC,CASSLGGTTKETQYF
-,-,TRBJ1-1,TRBV7-8,TGTGCCAGCAGCCATTTAGGAGAGTACACTGAAGCTTTCTTT,CASSHLGEYTEAFF
-,TRBD2,TRBJ2-5,TRBV12-3/TRBV12-4,TGTGCCAGCAGTCCCGGGGGGGGAGAGACCCAGTACTTC,CASSPGGGETQYF
once,TRBD2,TRBJ2-3,TRBV6-6,TGTGCCAGCAGTGCACTAGCGGGACTACTCACAGATACGCAGTATTTT,CASSALAGLLTDTQYF
-,-,TRBJ2-1,TRBV9,TGTGCCAGCAGTTCCTTAGACCCCTACAATGAGCAGTTCTTC,CASSSLDPYNEQFF
-,-,TRBJ2-7,TRBV7-2,TGTGCCAGCAGCTTGCGAAACGAGCAGTACTTC,CASSLRNEQYF
-,-,TRBJ1-3,TRBV27,TGTGCCAGCAAACCAGGCCCCTCTGGAAACACCATATATTTT,CASKPGPSGNTIYF
-,-,TRBJ1-2,TRBV24-1,TGTGCCACCAGTGATTTATCCAGGGCCTATGGCTACACCTTC,CATSDLSRAYGYTF